Below are 6 T cell receptor beta chains sequenced from a single sample in a study of CD8 T cells in ankylosing spondylitis. The antigens these receptors bind are not known. Study-wide findings and caveats: A TCR beta motif of eight or nine highly homologous variants seemed to mark ankylosing spondylitis blood.

Via MiXCR, TCRdb re-called the 5' RACE reads, giving one row per CDR3 protein. Of hundreds of thousands of distinct CDR3 sequences listed, over 9.5% are singletons. Sequences were obtained from blood, either unsorted or a sorted T cell fraction (not recorded which). The receptor source for this set is a male donor with ankylosing spondylitis.

This clonotype appeared many times. The chain employs TRBV9 and TRBJ2-7; the match to TRBD2 covers 9 bases. The CDR3 runs 14 residues. Trimming took 5 bases from V and 3 from J; bases not matched to a gene: 6. Germline V gene lookup returns CDR1 SGDLS and CDR2 YYNGEE. The CDR3 loop reads CASRVSGSLYEQYF. DNA of the CDR3: TGTGCCAGCAGAGTTAGCGGGAGCCTCTACGAGCAGTACTTC.

This clonotype was detected ten times or more. This chain links TRBV25-1 with TRBJ2-7, with TRBD2 matching over 8 bases. This CDR3 comprises 14 residues. In germline, CDR1 is MGHDK, CDR2 SYGVNS. Losses at the gene ends were 4 bases for V and 3 bases for J; bases not matched to a gene: 5. The CDR3 loop is CASSGLAKSYEQYF. The DNA for the CDR3 is TGTGCCAGCAGTGGACTAGCGAAGAGCTACGAGCAGTACTTC.

This clonotype has a count of ten or more. The chain is built from TRBV28 and TRBJ2-3; 10 bases align to TRBD2. V lost 5 bases and J lost 0; bases outside the gene matches: 2. This CDR3 is 15 amino acids long. CDR1 and CDR2 from the germline V gene are MDHEN and SYDVKM. This chain's CDR3 is CASSRLAGSTDTQYF. The CDR3 DNA reads TGTGCCAGCAGTCGACTAGCGGGCAGCACAGATACGCAGTATTTT.

There are many counts of this clonotype. CDR3 DNA sequence: TGCAGCGTTGAAATAGGGGGCGGAGGGACTGAAGCTTTCTTT. Translating gives CSVEIGGGGTEAFF. The chain joins TRBV29-1 to TRBJ1-1; 7 nucleotides align to TRBD1. Germline CDR1 SQVTM, CDR2 ANQGSEA. Trimming took 2 bases from V and 5 from J; bases not matched to a gene: 8. The CDR3 sequence is 14 residues long.

This rearrangement joins TRBV12-3 or TRBV12-4 to TRBJ2-7; D tentatively fits TRBD1 or TRBD2 (5 bases each). The CDR3 totals 12 residues. The V and J ends lost 8 bases and 4 bases respectively, with 12 bases between them. The CDR3 region is CASAPGRYEQYF. CDR3 DNA sequence: TGTGCCAGCGCACCGGGACGTTACGAGCAGTACTTC.

The CDR3 nucleotides read TGCAGTGCTAGTAGATGGCCAGATACGCAGTATTTT. Translating gives CSASRWPDTQYF. The V call is TRBV20-1, the J call TRBJ2-3; no firm D call. The length of the CDR3 is 12 residues. Germline V gives CDR1 DFQATT, CDR2 SNEGSKA (reference sequence). With 3 bases removed from V and 4 bases from J, the gap between germline ends came to 8 bases.